This T cell receptor beta chain was obtained from a study of cytomegalovirus exposure and HLA in healthy donors. General study findings and limits: Reportedly, diagnosis of cytomegalovirus status by the classifier showed high specificity and sensitivity. Whilst most TCR sequences proved rare, a subset of public TCRs occurred across many donors.

J gave up 2 bases and V 5 bases, and 2 bases lay outside the gene matches. Per the germline V gene, CDR1 is LNHDA and CDR2 is SQIVND (reference sequence). The CDR3 sequence is 13 residues long. Use of 60 Vbeta and 13 Jbeta primers characterized the PCR. Repertoires were generated with immunoSEQ multiplex PCR, while TCRdb's copy carries only in-frame clones and drops some. The sample has about 150,000 clones; roughly three quarters are singletons. Worth noting for this clone: The antigen is unknown.

This receptor was taken from a man aged 25 to 40 in good health and CMV-seropositive. Specimen: PBMCs. The rearrangement uses TRBV19 and TRBJ2-7; TRBD1 agrees at 8 bases. The CDR3 sequence: CASSPTGAYEQYF. The CDR3, as DNA: TGTGCCAGTAGTCCGACAGGGGCCTACGAGCAGTACTTC.